These 26 T cell receptor beta chains originate from one sample sequenced in a study of cytomegalovirus exposure and HLA in healthy donors. The PCR was carried out with 60 Vbeta primers and 13 Jbeta primers. Some clones are missing from TCRdb's copy, which holds only in-frame ones; the method was immunoSEQ multiplex PCR. The sample has 100,000 to 120,000 clones, nearly 80% seen once; the top ten hold around 1.3%. The source material was PBMCs. Receptor source: a woman younger than 45 in good health and CMV-seronegative.

This rearrangement joins TRBV15 to TRBJ2-2; 11 nucleotides align to TRBD2. The CDR3 has 17 residues. From germline, CDR1 is LNHNV and CDR2 YYDKDF (reference sequence). The V and J ends lost 3 bases and 4 bases, in that order; junction bases with no gene match: 7. The DNA of the CDR3 is TGTGCCACCAGCAGCCATACTAGCGGGAGAGCCACCGGGGAGCTGTTTTTT. Translated, it gives CATSSHTSGRATGELFF.

The rearrangement joins TRBV2 to TRBJ2-2; no clear D. From germline, CDR1 is SNHLY and CDR2 FYNNEI. The CDR3 runs 9 residues. V was pared by 11 bases and J by 8 bases, with 6 bases between. In DNA form, the CDR3 reads TGTGCCGGGCCGGGGGAGCTGTTTTTT. Translating it yields CAGPGELFF.

This clone was observed a handful of times. The chain uses TRBV30 and TRBJ2-1; 10 bases align to TRBD2. After removal of 0 bases from V and 7 bases from J, the junction contained 18 bases not matched to a gene. Germline lookup yields CDR1 GTSNPN and CDR2 SVGIG (reference sequence). The CDR3 totals 19 residues. CDR3 region: CAWSVLGYSGRYAVNEQFF. The CDR3 coding sequence is TGTGCCTGGAGTGTACTGGGATATAGCGGGAGGTACGCCGTAAATGAGCAGTTCTTC.

A single count supports this clone. The chain carries TRBV11-2 and TRBJ2-7; 8 bases map to TRBD2. The germline CDR1 and CDR2 sequences are SGHAT and FQNNGV. V shed 5 bases, J shed 3 bases, and the junction held 9 bases outside the gene matches. The CDR3 runs to 15 residues. As DNA, the CDR3 is TGTGCCAGCAGCCAGGAACCGGGACTAGGCTACGAGCAGTACTTC. This translates into CASSQEPGLGYEQYF.

A single count supports this clone. This chain connects TRBV5-1 to TRBJ2-7, with TRBD1 identical over 9 bases. CDR1 is SGHRS, CDR2 YFSETQ, per germline. The V segment lost 4 bases and the J segment 5 bases; nucleotides outside the gene matches: 7. CDR3 length: 14 residues. The CDR3 sequence is CASSHRDRVNEQYF. The CDR3, as DNA: TGCGCCAGCAGCCACCGGGACAGGGTGAACGAGCAGTACTTC.

This chain uses TRBV30 with TRBJ1-4; D is undetermined. The CDR3 spans 15 residues. The germline V gene encodes CDR1 GTSNPN and CDR2 SVGIG (reference sequence). Trimming removed 8 bases at V and 0 bases at J, with 16 bases between. The CDR3 here is CAGKFLGATNEKLFF. For the CDR3, the DNA is TGTGCCGGAAAATTTCTGGGAGCAACTAATGAAAAACTGTTTTTT.

This chain connects TRBV5-8 to TRBJ2-2; TRBD1 aligns across 10 bases. CDR1 and CDR2 from the germline V gene are SGHTS and YDEGEE. J lost 5 bases, V lost 4 bases, and 5 bases had no gene match. The CDR3 runs 15 residues. CDR3 sequence (DNA): TGTGCCAGCAGCCGGGACAGGGGATTAACCGGGGAGCTGTTTTTT. It is translated as CASSRDRGLTGELFF.

The chain combines TRBV7-8 with TRBJ1-2; 7 bases agree with TRBD1. With 4 bases clipped from V and 6 bases from J, the junction kept 5 bases outside the gene matches. Germline-derived CDR1 and CDR2 are SGHVS and FQNEAQ. This CDR3 region has 13 residues. The CDR3 protein is CASSSRQGDGYTF. Written as DNA, the CDR3 is TGTGCCAGCAGCTCAAGACAGGGTGATGGCTACACCTTC.

The chain has TRBV4-1 and TRBJ2-3; 11 nucleotides match TRBD2. CDR1 is MGHRA, CDR2 YSYEKL, per germline. V gave up 2 bases and J gave up 6 bases; unmatched junction bases: 4. The CDR3 sequence is 15 residues long. Here the CDR3 reads CASSQIAGGGDTQYF. CDR3 sequence (DNA): TGCGCCAGCAGCCAAATAGCGGGAGGGGGTGATACGCAGTATTTT.

This clone was counted once. The chain joins TRBV7-9 to TRBJ1-1; D remains ambiguous. The CDR3 has 13 residues. Trimming stripped 6 bases from V and 0 bases from J, with 8 bases between. The V gene's germline CDR1 is SEHNR and CDR2 FQNEAQ (reference sequence). The CDR3 DNA reads TGTGCCAGCAGAGGGAGGGTGAACACTGAAGCTTTCTTT. Its translation is CASRGRVNTEAFF.

CDR3 region: CASSQVLGYQETQYF. The CDR3 coding sequence is TGTGCCAGCAGCCAAGTACTAGGGTACCAAGAGACCCAGTACTTC. V is TRBV6-6 and J is TRBJ2-5; D is perhaps TRBD2 (5 bases). This CDR3 is 15 amino acids long. Deletions cut 6 bases from V and 0 bases from J, with 14 bases between. Germline lookup yields CDR1 MNHNY and CDR2 SVGAGI (reference sequence).

This clone was seen once. The chain joins TRBV29-1 to TRBJ2-7; 10 bases are shared with TRBD2. The germline CDR1 and CDR2 sequences are SQVTM and ANQGSEA. The CDR3 spans 11 residues. With V trimmed by 3 bases and J by 8 bases, 1 base remained unmatched. CDR3 region: CSVDSGGQQYF. In nucleotides, the CDR3 is TGCAGCGTTGATAGCGGGGGGCAGCAGTACTTC.

V usage is TRBV6-5 and J usage is TRBJ1-5; 10 positions agree with TRBD1. Germline V CDR1 and CDR2: MNHEY, SVGAGI. The trim removed 6 bases at V and 2 bases at J, leaving 4 bases unmatched. The CDR3 has 15 amino acids. CDR3 protein: CASSRTGGRNQPQHF. In nucleotides, the CDR3 is TGTGCCAGCAGCCGGACAGGGGGTCGCAATCAGCCCCAGCATTTT.

This clone was counted only a few times. V usage is TRBV19 and J usage is TRBJ2-6, with D maybe TRBD1 (6 bases). The V gene lost 6 bases and the J gene lost 0 bases, with 9 bases spanning the gap. Germline V gene data show CDR1 as LNHDA and CDR2 as SQIVND (reference sequence). The CDR3 is made up of 15 amino acids. Here the CDR3 reads CASRSDSSGANVLTF. DNA for the CDR3: TGTGCCAGTAGATCGGACAGCTCTGGGGCCAACGTCCTGACTTTC.

The V and J genes are TRBV5-4 and TRBJ2-3; the match to TRBD2 covers 11 bases. CDR1 is SGHNT, CDR2 YYREEE, per germline (reference sequence). Trimming took 4 bases from V and 2 from J; bases not matched to a gene: 6. The CDR3 contains 16 residues. The CDR3 loop is CASSVGLAEITDTQYF. For the CDR3, the DNA is TGTGCCAGCAGCGTGGGACTAGCGGAGATCACAGATACGCAGTATTTT.

This clone occurred once. This sequence joins TRBV19 and TRBJ1-1, with 9 bases that match TRBD1. The CDR3 is made up of 15 amino acids. The germline CDR1 and CDR2 sequences are LNHDA and SQIVND (reference sequence). V was clipped by 6 bases and J by 0 bases; unmatched bases: 5. The CDR3 sequence is CASRTGGSMNTEAFF. In DNA, the CDR3 is TGTGCCAGTAGAACAGGGGGCTCCATGAACACTGAAGCTTTCTTT.

The V and J genes are TRBV30 and TRBJ2-7; 7 bases are shared with TRBD1. The CDR3 runs to 12 residues. With V trimmed by 4 bases and J by 4 bases, 4 bases remained unmatched. Germline V gene lookup returns CDR1 GTSNPN and CDR2 SVGIG (reference sequence). CDR3 loop: CAWKDRAYEQYF. CDR3 coding DNA: TGTGCCTGGAAAGACAGGGCTTACGAGCAGTACTTC.

This clone was seen a handful of times. The CDR3 coding sequence is TGTGCCGCCGGGGTATATAGCAATCAGCCCCAGCATTTT. Translating gives CAAGVYSNQPQHF. The J gene is TRBJ1-5, the V gene TRBV28; D gene unclear. Trimming stripped 11 bases from V and 0 bases from J, with 11 bases between. This CDR3 spans 13 amino acids. Germline CDR1 MDHEN, CDR2 SYDVKM.

This clone occurred a few times. The chain has TRBV6-4 and TRBJ2-3; 9 positions match TRBD2. The CDR3 is 15 amino acids. Germline assignment: CDR1 MRHNA and CDR2 SNTAGT. The V and J ends lost 3 bases and 3 bases, in that order; junction bases with no gene match: 4. CDR3 nucleotides: TGTGCCAGCAGTGAAGTTAGCGGGAGTACAGATACGCAGTATTTT. Translated, it gives CASSEVSGSTDTQYF.

CDR3 region: CASSLVGGGLEQYF. CDR3 coding DNA: TGTGCCAGCAGCTTAGTAGGGGGAGGGCTCGAGCAGTACTTC. The chain couples TRBV7-2 to TRBJ2-7; TRBD2 is a possible D gene (7 bases). The V gene's germline CDR1 is SGHTA and CDR2 FQGNSA. V lost 1 base to trimming and J lost 6 bases, with 13 bases between them. This CDR3 has 14 residues.

A remark on this clone: Because it lacks the conserved phenylalanine or tryptophan at the end, this CDR3 is likely a read error. This chain links TRBV30 with TRBJ2-2; weak D call: TRBD1 (6 bases). CDR1 GTSNPN and CDR2 SVGIG come from the germline V gene (reference sequence). The CDR3 runs to 14 residues. The V end lost 7 bases, the J end lost 2 bases, and 14 bases lay between the germline ends. The CDR3 loop is CASPGTLNTGELFV. CDR3 coding DNA: TGTGCCTCCCCCGGGACACTCAACACCGGGGAGCTGTTTGTT.

The chain carries TRBV28 and TRBJ1-1; maybe TRBD1 (6 bases). V dropped 4 bases and J dropped 1 base, with 28 bases sitting between them. CDR1 MDHEN and CDR2 SYDVKM come from the germline V gene. CDR3 length: 20 residues. The CDR3 DNA sequence: TGTGCCAGCAGTTGTGGTTCACTCCACAGGGCCCCGACTCCGAACACTGAAGCTTTCTTT. Translation: CASSCGSLHRAPTPNTEAFF. The full variable domain, in which reference TRBV28 and TRBJ1-1 provide the parts outside the CDR3, is DVKVTQSSRYLVKRTGEKVFLECVQDMDHENMFWYRQDPGLGLRLIYFSYDVKMKEKGDIPEGYSVSREKKERFSLILESASTNQTSMYLCASSCGSLHRAPTPNTEAFFGQGTRLTVV.

The chain combines TRBV30 with TRBJ2-1; TRBD1 matches 8 bases. Trimming took 2 bases from V and 9 from J; bases not matched to a gene: 3. This CDR3 contains 12 residues. The germline CDR1 and CDR2 sequences are GTSNPN and SVGIG (reference sequence). The CDR3 coding sequence is TGTGCCTGGAGTCCGACAGGGGCTGAGCAGTTCTTC. Encoded protein: CAWSPTGAEQFF.

The chain uses TRBV28 and TRBJ2-6; no definite D call. V was pared by 8 bases and J by 2 bases, with 10 bases between. This CDR3 spans 14 amino acids. Germline V gene sequence: CDR1 MDHEN, CDR2 SYDVKM. In DNA, the CDR3 is TGTGCCAGCGCCATGCAGGCTGGGGCCAACGTCCTGACTTTC. Protein sequence: CASAMQAGANVLTF.

J is TRBJ2-1 and V is TRBV6-5; possibly TRBD2 for D (6 bases). This CDR3 contains 15 residues. Germline CDR1 reads MNHEY; CDR2 reads SVGAGI. V was pared by 5 bases and J by 6 bases, with 17 bases between. Written as DNA, the CDR3 is TGTGCCAGCAGTCCCTCCGGGACTTGGGTCAATGAGCAGTTCTTC. As protein: CASSPSGTWVNEQFF.

The chain combines TRBV28 with TRBJ1-5, with D unclear. Germline CDR1 is MDHEN and CDR2 is SYDVKM. V was shortened by 8 bases and J by 5 bases, with 16 bases between the two germline ends. The CDR3 consists of 14 residues. The CDR3 DNA reads as TGTGCCAGCTTGGAGGTAATGGTCGATCAGCCCCAGCATTTT. Protein: CASLEVMVDQPQHF. Together with reference TRBV28 and TRBJ1-5, the CDR3 gives the full variable domain: DVKVTQSSRYLVKRTGEKVFLECVQDMDHENMFWYRQDPGLGLRLIYFSYDVKMKEKGDIPEGYSVSREKKERFSLILESASTNQTSMYLCASLEVMVDQPQHFGDGTRLSIL.